These 21 T cell receptor beta chains came from one sample sequenced in a study of cytomegalovirus exposure and HLA in healthy donors. Sequencing was performed with immunoSEQ multiplex PCR; in TCRdb, only in-frame clones are kept and a portion is missing. Seen here are about 47,000 clones, roughly 90% observed once, and the top ten hold 5% to 6%. The specimen sequenced was PBMCs. The receptors stem from a man between 18 and 35 years old in good health and CMV-seronegative.

The rearrangement uses TRBV4-1 and TRBJ1-6, with D perhaps matching TRBD1 (5 bases). The CDR3 has 16 amino acids. V shed 0 bases and J shed 10 bases, with 16 bases lying between them. Germline CDR1 and CDR2: MGHRA and YSYEKL. The CDR3 DNA reads TGCGCCAGCAGCCAAGATAGACAGTCATTAGAGTCACCCCTCCACTTT. Translating it yields CASSQDRQSLESPLHF.

The chain joins TRBV19 to TRBJ2-6; 7 bases are a match to TRBD2. CDR1 is LNHDA, CDR2 SQIVND, per germline (reference sequence). The CDR3 consists of 18 residues. The trim removed 1 base at V and 0 bases at J, leaving 6 bases unmatched. CDR3 amino acids: CASSIVSGTTSGANVLTF. The CDR3 DNA follows: TGTGCCAGTAGTATAGTGAGCGGGACCACCTCTGGGGCCAACGTCCTGACTTTC.

The sample holds one count of this clone. This chain links TRBV28 with TRBJ1-3; D is unclear. Germline V gene data show CDR1 as MDHEN and CDR2 as SYDVKM. CDR3 length: 14 amino acids. V lost 5 bases and J lost 3, with 11 bases in between. Here the CDR3 reads CASSTLTGGNTIYF. The CDR3 DNA reads as TGTGCCAGCAGTACCTTGACGGGTGGAAACACCATATATTTT. The full variable domain, rest sourced from reference TRBV28 and TRBJ1-3, is DVKVTQSSRYLVKRTGEKVFLECVQDMDHENMFWYRQDPGLGLRLIYFSYDVKMKEKGDIPEGYSVSREKKERFSLILESASTNQTSMYLCASSTLTGGNTIYFGEGSWLTVV.

V gene TRBV5-4 combines with J gene TRBJ2-5; a possible D gene is TRBD2 (6 bases). CDR3 length: 14 amino acids. Trimming removed 3 bases from V and 2 bases from J, with 11 bases in between. The V gene's germline CDR1 is SGHNT and CDR2 YYREEE (reference sequence). The CDR3, as DNA: TGTGCCAGCAGCTCCTTGGGACTTCAAGAGACCCAGTACTTC. Its protein product is CASSSLGLQETQYF.

The gene calls are TRBV11-2 and TRBJ2-6; D possibly corresponds to TRBD1 (6 bases). Germline V CDR1 and CDR2: SGHAT, FQNNGV. The CDR3 contains 17 residues. V lost 6 bases to trimming and J lost 4 bases, with 19 bases between them. DNA of the CDR3: TGTGCCAGCAGAACTATCAGCAGGGGTTCCGGGGCCAACGTCCTGACTTTC. Its protein product is CASRTISRGSGANVLTF.

This sequence joins TRBV5-6 and TRBJ1-2; 11 bases are shared with TRBD1. CDR1 is SGHDT, CDR2 YYEEEE, per germline. V lost 4 bases and J lost 4; bases outside the gene matches: 9. The CDR3 has 16 amino acids. The CDR3 sequence: CASSAGTGGRVYGYTF. The CDR3 DNA reads TGTGCCAGCAGCGCCGGGACAGGGGGTCGGGTCTATGGCTACACCTTC.

This chain connects TRBV19 to TRBJ2-5; TRBD2 might be the D (5 bases). This CDR3 is built from 15 residues. V lost 3 bases and J lost 4, with 15 bases in between. The germline V gene encodes CDR1 LNHDA and CDR2 SQIVND (reference sequence). The CDR3 DNA reads TGTGCCAGTAGTATTTTTGAGGCCCGGGGAGAGACCCAGTACTTC. Protein product: CASSIFEARGETQYF.

This CDR3 reads CASSPAGQGTGYTF. The CDR3 coding sequence is TGTGCCAGCAGTCCAGCCGGACAGGGTACTGGCTACACCTTC. The chain links TRBV27 to TRBJ1-2; TRBD1 matches at 8 bases. The junction had 9 bases not matched to a gene; V was cut back by 5 bases and J by 7 bases. Per germline, CDR1 MNHEY and CDR2 SMNVEV (reference sequence). The CDR3 spans 14 residues.

The chain couples TRBV7-3 to TRBJ1-4, with TRBD1 matching over 9 bases. CDR3 length: 15 residues. Germline CDR1 reads SGHTA; CDR2 reads FQGTGA. J lost 7 bases, V lost 5 bases, and 8 bases had no gene match. The CDR3 region is CASSPGTGLGEKLFF. DNA of the CDR3: TGTGCCAGCAGCCCCGGGACAGGGCTTGGTGAAAAACTGTTTTTT.

The chain links TRBV7-3 to TRBJ2-1; 10 bases agree with TRBD1. The CDR3 length is 14 residues. Germline V gene lookup returns CDR1 SGHTA and CDR2 FQGTGA. Trimming removed 3 bases from V and 9 bases from J; junction bases left unmatched: 5. This chain's CDR3 is CASSFGQGVSEQFF. The CDR3 bases are TGTGCCAGCAGCTTCGGACAGGGGGTCAGTGAGCAGTTCTTC.

The rearrangement joins TRBV9 to TRBJ2-1; TRBD2 aligns across 8 bases. The CDR3 spans 17 residues. With V trimmed by 0 bases and J by 5 bases, 10 bases remained unmatched. Germline V lookup: CDR1 SGDLS, CDR2 YYNGEE. The CDR3 loop reads CASSVEARGASNNEQFF. CDR3 DNA: TGTGCCAGCAGCGTAGAAGCGCGGGGGGCCTCAAACAATGAGCAGTTCTTC.

The gene calls are TRBV5-1 and TRBJ2-1; 11 bases map to TRBD1. This CDR3 contains 16 residues. CDR1 is SGHRS, CDR2 YFSETQ, per germline. After removal of 1 base from V and 5 bases from J, the junction contained 5 bases not matched to a gene. This chain's CDR3 is CASSLYGDRGDNEQFF. As DNA, the CDR3 is TGCGCCAGCAGCTTGTATGGGGACAGGGGGGACAATGAGCAGTTCTTC. Supplemented by reference TRBV5-1 and TRBJ2-1, the full variable domain reads KAGVTQTPRYLIKTRGQQVTLSCSPISGHRSVSWYQQTPGQGLQFLFEYFSETQRNKGNFPGRFSGRQFSNSRSEMNVSTLELGDSALYLCASSLYGDRGDNEQFFGPGTRLTVL.

The chain recombines TRBV4-1 with TRBJ2-1, with TRBD2 matching 12 bases. The CDR3 has 18 amino acids. Germline V lookup: CDR1 MGHRA, CDR2 YSYEKL. Trimming removed 0 bases from V and 3 bases from J; junction bases left unmatched: 6. CDR3 loop: CASSQEGGLAGLYNEQFF. The CDR3 DNA reads TGCGCCAGCAGCCAAGAGGGGGGACTAGCGGGCCTCTACAATGAGCAGTTCTTC.

The rearrangement links TRBV7-3 to TRBJ2-2; D gene ambiguous. The CDR3 has 16 amino acids. Deletions cut 5 bases from V and 0 bases from J, with 13 bases between. Germline CDR1 is SGHTA and CDR2 is FQGTGA. The CDR3 DNA is TGTGCCAGCAGCCCTGGGCCCGTTGCGAACACCGGGGAGCTGTTTTTT. Its protein product is CASSPGPVANTGELFF.

J is TRBJ2-6 and V is TRBV2; 10 bases agree with TRBD1. There are 16 residues in the CDR3. The ends lost 5 bases at V and 2 bases at J; junction bases unmatched: 3. Germline CDR1 SNHLY, CDR2 FYNNEI. CDR3 nucleotide sequence: TGTGCCAGCAGTAGGACAGGGGGGGCTGGGGCCAACGTCCTGACTTTC. It translates to CASSRTGGAGANVLTF.

The chain uses TRBV2 and TRBJ2-4; 7 bases fit TRBD2. The germline CDR1 and CDR2 sequences are SNHLY and FYNNEI. CDR3 size: 14 residues. The J segment lost 5 bases and the V segment lost 5 bases, leaving 6 bases of the junction unmatched. The CDR3 is CASSREVGQNIQYF. As DNA, the CDR3 is TGTGCCAGCAGTCGGGAGGTGGGCCAAAACATTCAGTACTTC.

This clone was seen only a few times. This sequence joins TRBV29-1 and TRBJ1-2; D perhaps matches TRBD1 (6 bases). CDR1 is SQVTM, CDR2 ANQGSEA, per germline. V gave up 6 bases and J gave up 4 bases, with 15 bases separating them. The CDR3 sequence is 13 residues long. CDR3 in amino acids: CSVTGTTVYGYTF. DNA for the CDR3: TGCAGCGTGACCGGGACAACGGTCTATGGCTACACCTTC.

V gene TRBV6-6 combines with J gene TRBJ1-5; D call uncertain. The germline V gene has CDR1 MNHNY and CDR2 SVGAGI (reference sequence). V was trimmed by 8 bases and J by 1 base, leaving 18 bases between them. The CDR3 runs to 16 residues. The CDR3 loop reads CASSKEFVMSNQPQHF. The CDR3 DNA reads as TGTGCCAGCTCTAAGGAGTTTGTCATGAGCAATCAGCCCCAGCATTTT.

V and J are TRBV4-2 and TRBJ1-4; 7 bases are a match to TRBD1. V lost 1 base, J lost 2 bases, and 10 bases stayed unmatched. Per germline, CDR1 LGHNA and CDR2 YNFKEQ. The CDR3 has 18 amino acids. DNA of the CDR3: TGTGCCAGCAGCCAAGGCATTCGTACACAGGGGACTAATGAAAAACTGTTTTTT. Its translation is CASSQGIRTQGTNEKLFF.

The rearrangement links TRBV7-9 to TRBJ1-1; D uncertain. Trimming shortened V by 3 bases and J by 3 bases, and 5 bases separated the two germline ends. Germline CDR1 reads SEHNR; CDR2 reads FQNEAQ (reference sequence). The CDR3 runs 12 residues. Written as DNA, the CDR3 is TGTGCCAGCAGCTTCGGAGACACTGAAGCTTTCTTT. Encoded protein: CASSFGDTEAFF.

This clone came up a few times. This chain uses TRBV6-5 with TRBJ1-4; no firm D call. Germline V gene sequence: CDR1 MNHEY, CDR2 SVGAGI. The CDR3 length is 14 residues. Between the trimmed V and J ends, which lost 6 bases and 0 bases, there was a span of 8 bases. The CDR3 DNA reads as TGTGCCAGCAGACCAACAGCAACTAATGAAAAACTGTTTTTT. Protein sequence: CASRPTATNEKLFF.